The clone carrying this TCR beta chain was seen more than once but under ten times. This entry belongs to a study of cytomegalovirus exposure and HLA in healthy donors. The study ran its PCR with 60 Vbeta and 13 Jbeta primers. Libraries were prepared by immunoSEQ multiplex PCR; TCRdb keeps only in-frame clonotypes and omits some of them. The sample holds 95,000 to 150,000 clones; roughly 9% are singletons and the top ten take approximately 6.6%. Germline V lookup: CDR1 SNHLY, CDR2 FYNNEI. Trimming took 6 bases from V and 1 from J, leaving 9 bases between them. The CDR3 extends over 13 amino acids. This clonotype was sampled from a woman aged 40 to 50 in good health and CMV-seropositive. The rearrangement joins TRBV2 to TRBJ1-1, with a tentative D call TRBD1 (5 bases). Sequenced input: PBMCs. The CDR3 coding sequence is TGTGCCAGCAGGCTGACAGAGAACACTGAAGCTTTCTTT. Amino acids: CASRLTENTEAFF.